The 15 T cell receptor beta chains reported below all come from one sample, sequenced in a study of cytomegalovirus exposure and HLA in healthy donors. The PCR made use of 60 Vbeta and 13 Jbeta primers. The assay was immunoSEQ multiplex PCR, and TCRdb's table has in-frame clones only and misses some. Counted here are more than 85,000 clones, about four fifths occurring once; the ten biggest clones make up 1% to 1.5%. The specimen sequenced was PBMCs. These receptors all stem from a man aged 40-49 years in good health and CMV-seronegative.

The chain recombines TRBV5-4 with TRBJ2-1; a possible D gene is TRBD1 (5 bases). Germline V lookup: CDR1 SGHNT, CDR2 YYREEE (reference sequence). With 3 bases removed from V and 9 bases from J, the gap between germline ends came to 16 bases. The length of the CDR3 is 14 residues. In nucleotides, the CDR3 is TGTGCCAGCAGCTCGGGTGGGGCCTCGGGTGAGCAGTTCTTC. Amino acid sequence: CASSSGGASGEQFF.

The chain employs TRBV15 and TRBJ2-3; 8 bases match TRBD2. Trimming at V came to 4 bases and at J to 2 bases, leaving 8 bases not matched to a gene. CDR1 is LNHNV, CDR2 YYDKDF, per germline (reference sequence). The CDR3 is made up of 16 amino acids. The CDR3 nucleotides read TGTGCCACCAGCACCGCGACTAGCGCAGCCACAGATACGCAGTATTTT. The encoded protein is CATSTATSAATDTQYF.

The chain has TRBV30 and TRBJ2-6; TRBD1 agrees at 9 bases. Germline CDR1 is GTSNPN and CDR2 is SVGIG (reference sequence). The V gene end was trimmed by 5 bases and the J gene end by 4 bases; junction bases not matched to a gene: 6. The CDR3 covers 15 residues. CDR3 residues: CAWRDRGSGANVLTF. CDR3 nucleotides: TGTGCCTGGCGCGACAGGGGGTCAGGGGCCAACGTCCTGACTTTC.

The sample holds one count of this clone. This rearrangement joins TRBV6-5 to TRBJ1-2; D may be TRBD1 (6 bases). Trimming took off 0 bases at V and 4 bases at J, with 15 bases between the two ends. This CDR3 is 16 amino acids long. Germline CDR1 MNHEY, CDR2 SVGAGI. The CDR3 protein is CASSYSIGGPGYGYTF. The CDR3 DNA reads TGTGCCAGCAGTTACTCGATTGGGGGCCCTGGCTATGGCTACACCTTC.

The chain is built from TRBV6-1 and TRBJ2-5; 7 bases agree with TRBD1. This CDR3 contains 15 residues. CDR1 and CDR2 from the germline V gene are MNHNS and SASEGT. V gave up 5 bases and J gave up 5 bases; unmatched junction bases: 11. As DNA, the CDR3 is TGTGCCAGCAGTTCCCATTTGAAGACAGGGGAGACCCAGTACTTC. The encoded protein is CASSSHLKTGETQYF.

The chain is built from TRBV13 and TRBJ2-5; D ambiguous. Looked up from germline, CDR1 is PRHDT and CDR2 is FYEKMQ (reference sequence). The CDR3 totals 13 residues. V was shortened by 1 base and J by 6 bases, with 9 bases between the two germline ends. CDR3 residues: CASSLASQKTQYF. The CDR3 DNA is TGTGCCAGCAGCTTAGCCTCACAAAAGACCCAGTACTTC.

The chain recombines TRBV28 with TRBJ2-2, with TRBD2 identical over 8 bases. The germline V gene encodes CDR1 MDHEN and CDR2 SYDVKM. V dropped 5 bases and J dropped 5; count of bases not matched to a gene: 7. This CDR3 comprises 15 residues. The CDR3 reads CASSIGAGETGELFF. In nucleotides, the CDR3 is TGTGCCAGCAGTATCGGAGCGGGGGAGACCGGGGAGCTGTTTTTT. The variable domain in full, completed from reference TRBV28 and TRBJ2-2, reads DVKVTQSSRYLVKRTGEKVFLECVQDMDHENMFWYRQDPGLGLRLIYFSYDVKMKEKGDIPEGYSVSREKKERFSLILESASTNQTSMYLCASSIGAGETGELFFGEGSRLTVL.

This chain links TRBV6-1 with TRBJ2-5, with D perhaps matching TRBD2 (5 bases). Germline V gives CDR1 MNHNS, CDR2 SASEGT. V dropped 5 bases and J dropped 10 bases, with 11 bases sitting between them. The CDR3 has 11 residues. The CDR3, as DNA: TGTGCCAGCAGTTTGGACTCCTTCCAGTACTTC. It yields the protein CASSLDSFQYF.

The genes are TRBV4-2 and TRBJ2-1, with D possibly matching TRBD1 (6 bases). There are 16 residues in the CDR3. V was shortened by 4 bases and J by 1 base, with 14 bases between the two germline ends. Germline V gene data show CDR1 as LGHNA and CDR2 as YNFKEQ. The CDR3: CASSPGDIGSYNEQFF. In DNA, the CDR3 is TGTGCCAGCAGCCCCGGGGACATCGGGTCCTACAATGAGCAGTTCTTC.

The chain links TRBV6-6 to TRBJ2-7; D perhaps matches TRBD2 (6 bases). V shed 2 bases and J shed 4 bases, with 12 bases lying between them. Germline CDR1 is MNHNY and CDR2 is SVGAGI (reference sequence). This CDR3 has 14 amino acids. The CDR3: CASSYGIAEYEQYF. The DNA for the CDR3 is TGTGCCAGCAGTTACGGGATAGCGGAGTACGAGCAGTACTTC.

In DNA form, the CDR3 reads TGTGCCAGTAGTCCACGGACAGGGTCGGTTCAGCCCCAGCATTTT. It yields the protein CASSPRTGSVQPQHF. V usage is TRBV19 and J usage is TRBJ1-5; 8 nucleotides align to TRBD1. The CDR3 contains 15 residues. The germline V gene has CDR1 LNHDA and CDR2 SQIVND (reference sequence). Germline trimming cut 5 bases from V and 6 bases from J; bases unmatched to any gene: 9. Supplemented by reference TRBV19 and TRBJ1-5, the full variable domain reads DGGITQSPKYLFRKEGQNVTLSCEQNLNHDAMYWYRQDPGQGLRLIYYSQIVNDFQKGDIAEGYSVSREKKESFPLTVTSAQKNPTAFYLCASSPRTGSVQPQHFGDGTRLSIL.

The rearrangement joins TRBV6-5 to TRBJ1-6; 8 nucleotides match TRBD1. V lost 0 bases, J lost 8 bases, and 3 bases stayed unmatched. Germline V gives CDR1 MNHEY, CDR2 SVGAGI. CDR3 size: 15 residues. The CDR3 is CASSYSDRGHSPLHF. The CDR3 DNA reads TGTGCCAGCAGTTACTCTGACAGGGGTCATTCACCCCTCCACTTT.

V usage is TRBV5-6 and J usage is TRBJ1-4; TRBD1 aligns across 9 bases. Germline loops: CDR1 SGHDT, CDR2 YYEEEE. CDR3 length: 15 amino acids. V gave up 1 base and J gave up 5 bases; unmatched junction bases: 3. CDR3 sequence (DNA): TGTGCCAGCAGCTTGTCGGACAGGGGAAATGAAAAACTGTTTTTT. This encodes CASSLSDRGNEKLFF.

V and J are TRBV5-1 and TRBJ1-4, with D possibly matching TRBD1 (6 bases). The length of the CDR3 is 13 residues. Trimming took 4 bases from V and 6 from J, leaving 10 bases between them. Germline lookup yields CDR1 SGHRS and CDR2 YFSETQ. This chain's CDR3 is CASSPTGYEKLFF. The CDR3 bases are TGCGCCAGCAGCCCAACAGGGTATGAAAAACTGTTTTTT. The entire variable domain, with the rest obtained from reference TRBV5-1 and TRBJ1-4, is as follows: KAGVTQTPRYLIKTRGQQVTLSCSPISGHRSVSWYQQTPGQGLQFLFEYFSETQRNKGNFPGRFSGRQFSNSRSEMNVSTLELGDSALYLCASSPTGYEKLFFGSGTQLSVL.

The CDR3 is CASSLSQQAYNEQFF. CDR3 DNA: TGTGCCAGCAGCTTATCTCAGCAGGCCTACAATGAGCAGTTCTTC. J is TRBJ2-1 and V is TRBV7-3; D is uncertain. The V end lost 2 bases, the J end lost 2 bases, and 10 bases lay between the germline ends. This CDR3 is built from 15 residues. Germline CDR1 is SGHTA and CDR2 is FQGTGA. The full variable domain, rest sourced from reference TRBV7-3 and TRBJ2-1, is GAGVSQTPSNKVTEKGKYVELRCDPISGHTALYWYRQSLGQGPEFLIYFQGTGAADDSGLPNDRFFAVRPEGSVSTLKIQRTERGDSAVYLCASSLSQQAYNEQFFGPGTRLTVL.